Shown below are 14 T cell receptor beta chains from a single sample sequenced in a study of cytomegalovirus exposure and HLA in healthy donors. PCR primers comprised 60 Vbeta and 13 Jbeta primers. Sequencing used immunoSEQ multiplex PCR; TCRdb keeps in-frame clones, though not all of them. Its listing shows fewer than 85,000 clones. Sequencing was done on a sample of PBMCs. All receptors come from a man between 50 and 59 years old in good health and CMV-seropositive.

The chain joins TRBV7-6 to TRBJ1-3; weak D call: TRBD1 (5 bases). Germline loops: CDR1 SGHVS, CDR2 FNYEAQ. The CDR3 length is 17 residues. V lost 4 bases and J lost 3, with 19 bases in between. The CDR3 reads CASSSAVGGEGGNTIYF. CDR3 in DNA: TGTGCCAGCAGCTCCGCAGTCGGAGGGGAGGGTGGAAACACCATATATTTT.

The chain links TRBV27 to TRBJ1-1; D remains unclear. CDR1 and CDR2 (germline): MNHEY, SMNVEV (reference sequence). The CDR3 covers 14 residues. Trimming took 6 bases from V and 0 from J, leaving 11 bases between them. CDR3 sequence (DNA): TGTGCCAGCAGGCGTAGACAATTGAACACTGAAGCTTTCTTT. It is translated as CASRRRQLNTEAFF.

The chain carries TRBV4-1 and TRBJ1-1; weak D call: TRBD1 (6 bases). V was trimmed by 0 bases and J by 5 bases, leaving 7 bases between them. The CDR3 totals 13 residues. From germline, CDR1 is MGHRA and CDR2 YSYEKL. CDR3 sequence (DNA): TGCGCCAGCAGCCAAGAAGGGGGTACTGAAGCTTTCTTT. Protein product: CASSQEGGTEAFF.

Note on this clone: Other DNA sequences of this sample code for an identical CDR3. This chain connects TRBV5-1 to TRBJ2-7; no reliable D call. This CDR3 is built from 13 residues. V lost 4 bases to trimming and J lost 4 bases, with 12 bases between them. CDR1 is SGHRS and CDR2 is YFSETQ in the germline V gene. DNA of the CDR3: TGCGCCAGCAGCCTCCTTCCGGGTTACGAGCAGTACGTC. Its protein product is CASSLLPGYEQYV.

The chain carries TRBV9 and TRBJ2-1; the D is unclear. Germline lookup yields CDR1 SGDLS and CDR2 YYNGEE. The V gene lost 4 bases and the J gene lost 7 bases, with 9 bases spanning the gap. The CDR3 sequence is 12 residues long. Here the CDR3 DNA reads TGTGCCAGCAGCCGGGTGGAGAATGAGCAGTTCTTC. It codes for CASSRVENEQFF.

The chain uses TRBV6-1 and TRBJ2-1, with D perhaps matching TRBD1 (6 bases). Germline assignment: CDR1 MNHNS and CDR2 SASEGT. V lost 5 bases and J 10 bases, leaving 15 bases between the germline ends. The CDR3 totals 13 residues. The CDR3 nucleotides read TGTGCCAGCAGTTCCACTAGGACAGACGAGCAGTTCTTC. Encoded protein: CASSSTRTDEQFF.

This chain uses TRBV4-1 with TRBJ1-1; 11 bases match TRBD1. The CDR3 consists of 16 residues. CDR1 is MGHRA and CDR2 is YSYEKL in the germline V gene. The J segment lost 0 bases and the V segment lost 3 bases, leaving 3 bases of the junction unmatched. The DNA for the CDR3 is TGCGCCAGCAGCCACGGACAGGGGGCTATGAACACTGAAGCTTTCTTT. It is translated as CASSHGQGAMNTEAFF.

V gene TRBV6-5 combines with J gene TRBJ2-5; 12 bases line up with TRBD1. Germline CDR1 MNHEY, CDR2 SVGAGI. V gave up 4 bases and J gave up 5 bases; unmatched junction bases: 8. The CDR3 consists of 16 residues. CDR3 DNA: TGTGCCAGCAGTTCGGGACAGGGGGCGCGTAAGGAGACCCAGTACTTC. It specifies CASSSGQGARKETQYF.

The V gene is TRBV7-2, the J gene TRBJ2-5, with 11 positions matching TRBD1. The germline V gene has CDR1 SGHTA and CDR2 FQGNSA. V lost 5 bases and J lost 5; bases outside the gene matches: 4. The length of the CDR3 is 14 residues. The CDR3 DNA is TGTGCCAGCAGCCCTGGACAGGGGGCTGAGACCCAGTACTTC. Translation: CASSPGQGAETQYF.

The chain couples TRBV2 to TRBJ2-2; 7 bases align to TRBD1. Trimming took 8 bases from V and 0 from J; bases not matched to a gene: 6. The germline CDR1 and CDR2 sequences are SNHLY and FYNNEI. The CDR3 is made up of 15 amino acids. CDR3 in DNA: TGTGCCAGCGTTTGGGACAGTTCGAACACCGGGGAGCTGTTTTTT. Translation gives CASVWDSSNTGELFF.

The chain is built from TRBV5-1 and TRBJ2-6; D is unresolved. The germline V gene has CDR1 SGHRS and CDR2 YFSETQ. The length of the CDR3 is 17 residues. V lost 5 bases to trimming and J lost 0 bases, with 15 bases between them. The CDR3 loop reads CASRKTESSSGANVLTF. CDR3 nucleotide sequence: TGCGCCAGCAGAAAAACAGAGTCAAGCTCTGGGGCCAACGTCCTGACTTTC.

The rearrangement uses TRBV28 and TRBJ1-2, with TRBD1 as a possible D gene (6 bases). V was clipped by 3 bases and J by 7 bases, with 12 bases between them. Germline values: CDR1 MDHEN, CDR2 SYDVKM. There are 13 residues in the CDR3. CDR3 in amino acids: CASSLGRGSGYTF. For the CDR3, the DNA is TGTGCCAGCAGTTTGGGCAGGGGATCTGGCTACACCTTC.

This chain joins TRBV27 and TRBJ1-2; TRBD1 matches 7 bases. With V trimmed by 5 bases and J by 8 bases, 14 bases remained unmatched. This CDR3 comprises 15 residues. CDR1 is MNHEY and CDR2 is SMNVEV in the germline V gene (reference sequence). CDR3 in amino acids: CASSNLADRVKGYTF. As DNA, the CDR3 is TGTGCCAGCAGTAACCTTGCCGACAGGGTTAAGGGCTACACCTTC.

The genes are TRBV30 and TRBJ1-1; no clear D. Germline V gives CDR1 GTSNPN, CDR2 SVGIG (reference sequence). The V and J ends lost 0 bases and 0 bases respectively, with 11 bases between them. The CDR3 contains 15 residues. The CDR3 reads CAWSVAQPMNTEAFF. In nucleotides, the CDR3 is TGTGCCTGGAGTGTAGCGCAACCCATGAACACTGAAGCTTTCTTT.